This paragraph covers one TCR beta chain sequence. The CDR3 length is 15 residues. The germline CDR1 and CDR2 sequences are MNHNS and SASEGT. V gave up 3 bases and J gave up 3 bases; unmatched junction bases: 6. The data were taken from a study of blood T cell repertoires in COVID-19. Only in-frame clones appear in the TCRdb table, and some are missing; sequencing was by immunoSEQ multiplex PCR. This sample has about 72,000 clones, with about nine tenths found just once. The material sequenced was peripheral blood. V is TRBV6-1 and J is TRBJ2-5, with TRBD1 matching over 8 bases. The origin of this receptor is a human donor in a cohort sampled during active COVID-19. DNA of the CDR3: TGTGCCAGCAGTGAGGATGCGGACAGGGAAGAGACCCAGTACTTC. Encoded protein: CASSEDADREETQYF.